This T cell receptor (beta chain) was documented in a study of PD-L1 blockade in urothelial cancer. Overall study context: Prior exposure to chemotherapy in patients amounted to 0 to 3 regimens received. Study-wide findings and caveats: Durable benefit was linked to greater 3-week expansion of tumor-associated blood clones.

PCRs each included synthetic TCR analog templates spiked in. Sequencing was performed with immunoSEQ multiplex PCR; in TCRdb, only in-frame clones are kept and a portion is missing. The sample lists 100,000 to 150,000 clones; 86% were seen once. From germline, CDR1 is LNHDA and CDR2 SQIVND (reference sequence). V lost 10 bases and J lost 0; bases outside the gene matches: 6. The CDR3 covers 15 residues. Time point given: peripheral blood 6 weeks after treatment start. Only a few counts were recorded for this clone. Its cognate antigen is unknown. The sample was PBMCs, taken around atezolizumab (anti-PD-L1) treatment. The sequence was collected from a man aged 50-60 years with urothelial cancer. J is TRBJ1-3 and V is TRBV19; 10 bases agree with TRBD1. The CDR3 nucleotides are TGTGCCATTCCGGGACAGGGGACCTCTGGAAACACCATATATTTT. Its translation is CAIPGQGTSGNTIYF.